A selection of T cell receptor beta chains follows, all from one sample in a study of PD-1 blockade in mismatch repair-deficient tumors. Measured with immunoSEQ multiplex PCR; TCRdb has only the in-frame clones, and not every one. The data show approximately 120,000 clones, 86% seen once. The material was peripheral blood, obtained 44 weeks after starting pembrolizumab. The receptors stem from an adult with mismatch repair-deficient cancer. Both conserved end residues are part of each CDR3.

v_gene	j_gene	CDR3aa
TRBV13	TRBJ1-4	CASSRWDRGTEKLFF
TRBV4-1	TRBJ2-1	CASSPRLAGGVNEQFF
TRBV25-1	TRBJ2-6	CATFAGSPGANVLTF
TRBV10-3	TRBJ2-5	CAITPTSGRALETQYF
TRBV4-1	TRBJ1-2	CASSQDSGVGYGYTF
TRBV6-5	TRBJ2-2	CASRTQGTGELFF
TRBV11-2	TRBJ1-2	CASSLSWDRPNYGYTF
TRBV6-5	TRBJ2-7	CASTGDRYGEQYF
TRBV7-6	TRBJ1-1	CASSQRDRSTEAFF
TRBV5-6	TRBJ2-4	CASSLPGAAAKNIQYF
TRBV10-3	TRBJ2-7	CAMGSEGRDPYEQYF
TRBV14	TRBJ2-4	CASSQDAGTAKNIQYF
TRBV6-5	TRBJ2-3	CASRGGPRDTQYF
TRBV6-4	TRBJ2-7	CASRKQGPYEQYF
TRBV28	TRBJ2-7	CASSFSAGEEYEQYF
TRBV15	TRBJ2-1	CATSSPYGGGHNEQFF
TRBV30	TRBJ2-7	CAWSVARAYEQYF
TRBV27	TRBJ1-2	CASSPLPGPRVKGYTF
TRBV4-1	TRBJ2-1	CASSLGGVSYNEQFF
TRBV5-6	TRBJ2-5	CASSLAGGRETQYF
TRBV4-1	TRBJ1-5	CASSQALGQGNQPQHF
TRBV7-9	TRBJ2-7	CAIRGSGVEYF
TRBV5-1	TRBJ2-7	CASSQDRNYEQYF
TRBV18	TRBJ1-2	CASSLRDSEGYTF
TRBV5-1	TRBJ2-7	CASSLVTSGSLEGRYEQYF
TRBV10-3	TRBJ1-5	CAISEDRGLPQHF
TRBV7-9	TRBJ1-1	CASSHPAGTGGFSNTEAFF
TRBV19	TRBJ2-1	CASSEIGTPLAGVTDEQFF
TRBV7-9	TRBJ2-1	CASSLGGYYSNEQFF